Listed below are T cell receptor beta chains from one sample, sequenced in a study of early T cells in non-severe SARS-CoV-2 infection. Each CDR3 protein is one row after TCRdb ran MiXCR on the 5' RACE reads. This table holds 80,000 or so distinct CDR3 sequences, over 12% found once. The sample was whole blood. The source of these receptors is an adult who was a healthcare worker with PCR-confirmed SARS-CoV-2 infection or an uninfected control (not recorded which). The CDR3 runs from the conserved cysteine through the conserved F or W. A D gene is named only where the DNA matches it firmly. For some rows the clone size is stated as once, few or many, or as a class when expanded; others skip it.

>TRBV5-1|.|TRBJ2-3|many
CASSLKHPDTQYF
TGCGCCAGCAGCTTGAAGCACCCAGATACGCAGTATTTT
>TRBV2|.|TRBJ1-5|few
CASKQLNQPQHF
TGTGCCAGCAAACAGCTAAATCAGCCCCAGCATTTT
>TRBV7-3|TRBD2|TRBJ2-1|few
CASSPGGPGYNEQFF
TGTGCCAGCAGCCCGGGAGGGCCAGGATACAATGAGCAGTTCTTC
>TRBV6-6|TRBD2|TRBJ2-1|.
CASSYGGTSGYNEQFF
TGTGCCAGCAGTTACGGCGGGACTAGCGGTTACAATGAGCAGTTCTTC
>TRBV7-6|.|TRBJ1-5|many
CASSVEASGQPQHF
TGTGCCAGCAGTGTAGAGGCGAGCGGTCAGCCCCAGCATTTT
>TRBV10-1|.|TRBJ2-4|many
CASKAHRTRTKNIQYF
TGCGCCAGCAAGGCCCACAGAACTAGAACCAAAAACATTCAGTACTTC
>TRBV20-1|.|TRBJ2-7|few
CSARGGIYEQYF
TGCAGTGCTAGAGGCGGCATTTACGAGCAGTACTTC
>TRBV5-1|.|TRBJ1-1|many
CASTLVPANTEAFF
TGCGCCAGCACTTTGGTTCCAGCGAACACTGAAGCTTTCTTT
>TRBV3-1|.|TRBJ2-7|.
CARSQVTTGEQYF
TGTGCCAGGAGCCAGGTGACTACCGGGGAGCAGTACTTC
>TRBV11-3|.|TRBJ2-2|many
CASSLGRTGAGELFF
TGTGCCAGCAGCTTAGGGCGTACGGGAGCCGGGGAGCTGTTTTTT
>TRBV4-2|.|TRBJ1-2|many
CASSQEAAGNNYGYTF
TGTGCCAGCAGCCAAGAGGCCGCGGGGAACAACTATGGCTACACCTTC
>TRBV29-1|.|TRBJ2-3|.
CSIPALGDTQYF
TGCAGCATTCCCGCCCTAGGGGATACGCAGTATTTT
>TRBV29-1|TRBD1|TRBJ1-2|.
CSVRQGPNYGYTF
TGCAGCGTCAGACAGGGACCAAACTATGGCTACACCTTC
>TRBV11-2|TRBD2|TRBJ2-3|.
CASSLALAGPRARGDTQYF
TGTGCCAGCAGCTTAGCACTAGCGGGACCCAGGGCGCGTGGGGATACGCAGTATTTT
>TRBV10-1|TRBD2|TRBJ2-5|.
CASSTGTSGQETQYF
TGCGCCAGCAGTACCGGGACTAGCGGTCAAGAGACCCAGTACTTC
>TRBV5-1|.|TRBJ1-5|few
CASSSLRGAQPQHF
TGCGCCAGCAGCTCCCTGAGGGGTGCGCAGCCCCAGCATTTT
>TRBV11-1|.|TRBJ2-3|.
CAAAIGSTDTQYF
TGTGCCGCAGCCATCGGGAGCACAGATACGCAGTATTTT
>TRBV2|.|TRBJ2-1|.
CASSGGYNEQFF
TGTGCCAGCAGTGGCGGTTACAATGAGCAGTTCTTC
>TRBV11-2|TRBD2|TRBJ2-5|many
CASSLLAGLQETQYF
TGTGCCAGCAGCTTACTAGCGGGACTCCAAGAGACCCAGTACTTC
>TRBV5-1|TRBD1|TRBJ2-2|many
CASSLDYWTGGATGELFF
TGCGCCAGCAGCTTGGATTATTGGACAGGGGGCGCAACCGGGGAGCTGTTTTTT
>TRBV15|TRBD1|TRBJ2-7|few
CATSFGQGILYEQYF
TGTGCCACCAGCTTTGGACAGGGAATTTTGTACGAGCAGTACTTC
>TRBV28|TRBD2|TRBJ2-7|.
CASSFGSGRAGRYEQYF
TGTGCCAGCAGTTTTGGTAGCGGGAGGGCCGGGCGCTACGAGCAGTACTTC
>TRBV7-6|.|TRBJ2-3|many
CASSLRTDTQYF
TGTGCCAGCAGTCTGCGCACAGATACGCAGTATTTT
>TRBV19|TRBD1|TRBJ2-1|.
CASPPGQTYYNEQFF
TGTGCCAGTCCCCCGGGACAGACTTACTACAATGAGCAGTTCTTC
>TRBV11-3|.|TRBJ2-3|many
CASSLDPTDTQYF
TGTGCCAGCAGCTTAGACCCCACAGATACGCAGTATTTT
>TRBV7-2|TRBD2|TRBJ2-5|few
CASSRSGSLETQYF
TGTGCCAGCAGCCGTAGCGGGAGTCTTGAGACCCAGTACTTC
>TRBV30|.|TRBJ1-1|many
CAWSGLGRGTEAFF
TGTGCCTGGAGTGGTCTGGGGCGGGGGACTGAAGCTTTCTTT
>TRBV7-9|.|TRBJ1-2|.
CASSQAHRELIYGYTF
TGTGCCAGCAGCCAGGCCCACAGGGAATTAATCTATGGCTACACCTTC
>TRBV20-1|TRBD1|TRBJ2-7|many
CSASRQGYEQYF
TGCAGTGCTAGTAGACAGGGCTACGAGCAGTACTTC
>TRBV19|.|TRBJ2-5|few
CASSLGAQETQYF
TGTGCCAGTAGTCTAGGGGCTCAAGAGACCCAGTACTTC
>TRBV5-1|TRBD1|TRBJ1-5|.
CASSPTGQFNQPQHF
TGCGCCAGCAGCCCGACGGGACAGTTTAATCAGCCCCAGCATTTT
>TRBV2|TRBD2|TRBJ2-1|.
CASSWTSAGSLQFF
TGTGCCAGCAGTTGGACTAGCGCGGGCAGTTTGCAGTTCTTC